Listed here are 28 T cell receptor beta chains from one sample, sequenced in a study of shared clonotypes between healthy human individuals. Some clones are missing from TCRdb's copy, which holds only in-frame ones; the method was immunoSEQ multiplex PCR. The table lists about 2.4 million clones, around 90% of them singletons, with roughly 0.13% in the top ten. Sequencing was carried out using naive CD4+ T cells sorted from blood. As for subset: CD45RA+ positively selected. These receptors all stem from a man younger than 35 in good health.

Turning to this clone: The same CDR3 is also encoded by other DNA sequences in this sample. The rearrangement uses TRBV29-1 and TRBJ1-1, with D maybe TRBD1 (5 bases). V lost 3 bases and J 0 bases, leaving 8 bases between the germline ends. The CDR3 sequence is 13 residues long. CDR1 is SQVTM and CDR2 is ANQGSEA in the germline V gene. CDR3: CSVEGRVNTEAFF. Written as DNA, the CDR3 is TGCAGCGTTGAGGGACGGGTGAACACTGAAGCTTTCTTT.

V is TRBV4-1 and J is TRBJ2-7; 8 bases are shared with TRBD2. The germline V gene encodes CDR1 MGHRA and CDR2 YSYEKL. The CDR3 has 15 amino acids. With V trimmed by 4 bases and J by 1 base, 6 bases remained unmatched. Here the CDR3 reads CASSPAGGSSYEQYF. The CDR3 region has the DNA TGCGCCAGCAGCCCGGCGGGGGGCTCTTCCTACGAGCAGTACTTC.

This chain joins TRBV7-6 and TRBJ2-7, with 10 nucleotides matching TRBD1. This CDR3 is built from 19 residues. The V and J ends lost 0 bases and 4 bases, in that order; junction bases with no gene match: 15. Germline V gene sequence: CDR1 SGHVS, CDR2 FNYEAQ. The CDR3 coding sequence is TGTGCCAGCAGCTTAGCGGGGACAGGGGCTAAGGCAGGGCAGTACGAGCAGTACTTC. This codes for CASSLAGTGAKAGQYEQYF.

The chain links TRBV6-5 to TRBJ2-2; D is perhaps TRBD1 (5 bases). Germline V gene data show CDR1 as MNHEY and CDR2 as SVGAGI. This CDR3 has 14 amino acids. With 6 bases removed from V and 7 bases from J, the gap between germline ends came to 15 bases. CDR3: CASSGQGIYGELFF. The CDR3 coding sequence is TGTGCCAGCAGCGGTCAGGGAATTTACGGGGAGCTGTTTTTT.

This clone was detected only once. The rearrangement uses TRBV5-4 and TRBJ2-2; D may correspond to TRBD1 or TRBD2 (5 bases each). The length of the CDR3 is 16 residues. The V and J ends lost 4 bases and 5 bases respectively, with 18 bases between them. CDR1 is SGHNT and CDR2 is YYREEE in the germline V gene (reference sequence). The CDR3 DNA is TGTGCCAGCAGCGGTGAAGGGGCCGGGATAACCGGGGAGCTGTTTTTT. Encoded protein: CASSGEGAGITGELFF.

This clone was detected once. This rearrangement joins TRBV18 to TRBJ1-2; 7 bases match TRBD1. V was clipped by 3 bases and J by 1 base; unmatched bases: 8. This CDR3 has 16 residues. Germline V gene data show CDR1 as KGHSH and CDR2 as LQKENI. The CDR3 region is CASSPTRTGDNYGYTF. The CDR3, as DNA: TGTGCCAGCTCACCTACCCGGACAGGCGATAACTATGGCTACACCTTC. Full variable domain (remainder filled in from reference TRBV18 and TRBJ1-2): NAGVMQNPRHLVRRRGQEARLRCSPMKGHSHVYWYRQLPEEGLKFMVYLQKENIIDESGMPKERFSAEFPKEGPSILRIQQVVRGDSAAYFCASSPTRTGDNYGYTFGSGTRLTVV.

The chain links TRBV6-6 to TRBJ1-4; maybe TRBD1 (5 bases). CDR1 is MNHNY, CDR2 SVGAGI, per germline (reference sequence). V was cut by 1 base and J by 7 bases, with 13 bases left in between. This CDR3 comprises 15 residues. The CDR3 bases are TGTGCCAGCAGTTACTTCTCAGGGAGTTTTGAAAAACTGTTTTTT. It specifies CASSYFSGSFEKLFF.

A note on this clone: Other DNA sequences in this specimen translate into the identical CDR3. V is TRBV2 and J is TRBJ1-3; D not certain. CDR3 length: 12 residues. Germline V CDR1 and CDR2: SNHLY, FYNNEI. The ends were cut back, 3 bases at V and 4 bases at J, with 4 bases in the middle. The CDR3 nucleotides read TGTGCCAGCAGTGAGTCAGGAAACACCATATATTTT. Encoded protein: CASSESGNTIYF.

This chain joins TRBV5-6 and TRBJ2-3, with 8 bases identical to TRBD2. CDR3 length: 16 amino acids. The germline V gene encodes CDR1 SGHDT and CDR2 YYEEEE. The junction had 8 bases not matched to a gene; V was cut back by 1 base and J by 4 bases. CDR3 coding DNA: TGTGCCAGCAGCTTGTGGAGCGGGAGAAGTGCAGATACGCAGTATTTT. Protein product: CASSLWSGRSADTQYF.

This clone appeared a single time. As DNA, the CDR3 is TGTGCCAGCAGCTTACCTTCCTTGTACGGGGAGCTGTTTTTT. The encoded protein is CASSLPSLYGELFF. This rearrangement joins TRBV7-2 to TRBJ2-2; no firm D call. CDR1 is SGHTA, CDR2 FQGNSA, per germline. CDR3 length: 14 amino acids. V gave up 2 bases and J gave up 7 bases, with 11 bases separating them.

This chain uses TRBV5-6 with TRBJ2-7, with D possibly TRBD2 on 6 matching bases. Trimming took off 4 bases at V and 3 bases at J, with 20 bases between the two ends. This CDR3 contains 16 residues. Germline lookup yields CDR1 SGHDT and CDR2 YYEEEE. As DNA, the CDR3 is TGTGCCAGCAGCCCATTCGGGGGTTCGGTCTACTACGAGCAGTACTTC. Protein sequence: CASSPFGGSVYYEQYF.

The chain uses TRBV11-2 and TRBJ2-1; D call uncertain. CDR3 length equals 13 residues. The V end lost 0 bases, the J end lost 9 bases, and 9 bases lay between the germline ends. Germline V gene lookup returns CDR1 SGHAT and CDR2 FQNNGV. Here the CDR3 reads CASSLDRAAEQFF. The CDR3 DNA sequence: TGTGCCAGCAGCTTAGATCGGGCGGCTGAGCAGTTCTTC.

Only one count was recorded for this clone. This sequence joins TRBV7-9 and TRBJ2-3; 7 positions agree with TRBD2. The trim removed 1 base at V and 3 bases at J, leaving 7 bases unmatched. Germline CDR1 and CDR2: SEHNR and FQNEAQ (reference sequence). The CDR3 sequence is 16 residues long. As DNA, the CDR3 is TGTGCCAGCAGCTTAGGGGTCGGTAGCGGGACAGATACGCAGTATTTT. Encoded protein: CASSLGVGSGTDTQYF.

The chain couples TRBV19 to TRBJ1-1, with D perhaps matching TRBD1 (5 bases). The CDR3 totals 12 residues. Trimming removed 1 base at V and 8 bases at J, with 8 bases between. Germline V CDR1 and CDR2: LNHDA, SQIVND (reference sequence). The DNA for the CDR3 is TGTGCCAGTAGTATAGCAGGGTACGAAGCTTTCTTT. Protein sequence: CASSIAGYEAFF.

The rearrangement joins TRBV10-3 to TRBJ1-2, with D perhaps TRBD1 (6 bases). The CDR3 sequence is 15 residues long. Per the germline V gene, CDR1 is ENHRY and CDR2 is SYGVKD. Trimming left V 3 bases short and J 7 bases short, with 18 bases between. The CDR3 here is CAISDSLLQGGGYTF. CDR3 in DNA: TGTGCCATCAGTGATTCGTTACTACAGGGAGGTGGCTACACCTTC.

This chain connects TRBV11-1 to TRBJ1-1; a weak D match, TRBD1 (6 bases). Germline V gene sequence: CDR1 SGHAT, CDR2 FQDESV (reference sequence). The CDR3 is 13 amino acids. The germline V and J ends were trimmed by 2 bases and 4 bases, with 8 bases remaining between them. The chain's CDR3 is CASSLRTVTEAFF. The CDR3 DNA is TGTGCCAGCAGCTTAAGGACAGTCACTGAAGCTTTCTTT.

V gene TRBV10-3 combines with J gene TRBJ1-6; 10 bases fit TRBD1. The J segment lost 9 bases and the V segment lost 2 bases, leaving 10 bases of the junction unmatched. The CDR3 is 17 residues long. In germline, CDR1 is ENHRY, CDR2 SYGVKD. Here the CDR3 reads CAISEGTGTGVTSPLHF. In nucleotides, the CDR3 is TGTGCCATCAGTGAGGGTACCGGGACAGGGGTTACTTCACCCCTCCACTTT.

This chain uses TRBV6-5 with TRBJ2-1; 10 nucleotides align to TRBD2. The CDR3 sequence is 15 residues long. V dropped 7 bases and J dropped 8; count of bases not matched to a gene: 11. Germline V gene data show CDR1 as MNHEY and CDR2 as SVGAGI. CDR3 in DNA: TGTGCCAGCAACCCACTAGCGGGAAGAAAATATGAGCAGTTCTTC. Translation: CASNPLAGRKYEQFF.

Details on this clone: The sample contains more than one DNA sequence encoding this CDR3. The chain uses TRBV18 and TRBJ2-7; tentatively, D is TRBD1 or TRBD2 (5 bases each). The length of the CDR3 is 14 residues. Germline V gene data show CDR1 as KGHSH and CDR2 as LQKENI. The V gene lost 5 bases and the J gene lost 0 bases, with 11 bases spanning the gap. This chain's CDR3 is CASSRDRSSYEQYF. Here the CDR3 DNA reads TGTGCCAGCTCAAGGGACCGCAGCTCCTACGAGCAGTACTTC.

This clone was picked up one time. The chain combines TRBV5-5 with TRBJ1-6; D is perhaps TRBD1 (6 bases). V shed 0 bases and J shed 8 bases, with 12 bases lying between them. This CDR3 comprises 15 residues. The germline V gene encodes CDR1 SGHKS and CDR2 YYEKEE (reference sequence). The CDR3 loop reads CASSLEGGEYSPLHF. CDR3 in DNA: TGTGCCAGCAGCTTGGAGGGGGGCGAGTATTCACCCCTCCACTTT.

The genes are TRBV19 and TRBJ1-5, with D tentatively TRBD1 (5 bases). The length of the CDR3 is 13 residues. V lost 4 bases and J lost 5, with 9 bases in between. Germline V gene data show CDR1 as LNHDA and CDR2 as SQIVND (reference sequence). Written as DNA, the CDR3 is TGTGCCAGTAGTAAGCAGGGTGATCAGCCCCAGCATTTT. This encodes CASSKQGDQPQHF.

This clone was detected only a few times. This specimen includes other DNA sequences encoding the same CDR3. The genes are TRBV5-1 and TRBJ1-1; D possibly corresponds to TRBD1 (5 bases). This CDR3 region has 15 residues. Germline CDR1 is SGHRS and CDR2 is YFSETQ. The V end lost 0 bases, the J end lost 4 bases, and 13 bases lay between the germline ends. CDR3 sequence (DNA): TGCGCCAGCAGCTTGGAGGGGCCCGGCGGCACTGAAGCTTTCTTT. It translates to CASSLEGPGGTEAFF.

The rearrangement links TRBV7-2 to TRBJ2-2; D is unclear. V was pared by 1 base and J by 0 bases, with 6 bases between. The CDR3 loop spans 15 amino acids. Germline V gene sequence: CDR1 SGHTA, CDR2 FQGNSA. CDR3 sequence (DNA): TGTGCCAGCAGCTTAGTTTGGGCGAACACCGGGGAGCTGTTTTTT. Translation: CASSLVWANTGELFF.

A few counts support this clone. V is TRBV30 and J is TRBJ1-6, with a weak D call TRBD1 (5 bases). Trimming pared 7 bases from V and 6 bases from J, leaving 10 bases between. The germline CDR1 and CDR2 sequences are GTSNPN and SVGIG (reference sequence). The CDR3 contains 12 residues. Here the CDR3 reads CAYRDSNSPLHF. The CDR3 DNA reads as TGTGCCTACCGGGACTCTAATTCACCCCTCCACTTT.

The J gene is TRBJ2-7, the V gene TRBV6-1, with no clear D. CDR3 size: 13 residues. Germline lookup yields CDR1 MNHNS and CDR2 SASEGT. V lost 3 bases to trimming and J lost 4 bases, with 10 bases between them. The CDR3 region has the DNA TGTGCCAGCAGTGACAAATGGTTTTACGAGCAGTACTTC. Translating gives CASSDKWFYEQYF.

In this sample, this clone turned up a few times. This chain joins TRBV28 and TRBJ1-1, with D maybe TRBD1 (5 bases). Germline lookup yields CDR1 MDHEN and CDR2 SYDVKM. There are 12 residues in the CDR3. V lost 2 bases, J lost 4 bases, and 5 bases lay in between. CDR3 loop: CASSLGATEAFF. CDR3 bases: TGTGCCAGCAGTTTAGGGGCCACTGAAGCTTTCTTT.

This sequence joins TRBV5-4 and TRBJ1-1, with 9 positions matching TRBD1. There are 16 residues in the CDR3. The germline gives CDR1 SGHNT, CDR2 YYREEE (reference sequence). V shed 4 bases, J shed 2 bases, and the junction held 9 bases outside the gene matches. This CDR3 is CASSPRTGEGNTEAFF. The DNA for the CDR3 is TGTGCCAGCAGCCCTAGGACAGGGGAGGGAAACACTGAAGCTTTCTTT.

V and J are TRBV18 and TRBJ1-2; 7 bases map to TRBD1. The CDR3 has 15 residues. Germline V gene lookup returns CDR1 KGHSH and CDR2 LQKENI. The junction had 9 bases not matched to a gene; V was cut back by 8 bases and J by 0 bases. CDR3 in DNA: TGTGCCAGCGCCCCAACCGGGACAGCTAACTATGGCTACACCTTC. It codes for CASAPTGTANYGYTF. Together with reference TRBV18 and TRBJ1-2, the CDR3 gives the full variable domain: NAGVMQNPRHLVRRRGQEARLRCSPMKGHSHVYWYRQLPEEGLKFMVYLQKENIIDESGMPKERFSAEFPKEGPSILRIQQVVRGDSAAYFCASAPTGTANYGYTFGSGTRLTVV.